These 31 T cell receptor beta chains came from one sample sequenced in a study of blood T cell repertoires in COVID-19 (dated by TCRdb to about 2020). Libraries were prepared through the immunoSEQ multiplex PCR assay. TCRdb re-hosts the immuneACCESS table, in-frame sequences only. Its copies lack some clones; in the studies checked, an unresolved V gene accounts for under half of them, and the cause for the rest is not known. The sample yields about 170,000 clones; 70% to 90% were counted once. Over 2% of the sample is in the top ten clones. Sequencing input: peripheral blood. These receptors were obtained from a man between 50 and 59 years old who had recovered from COVID-19.

V is TRBV5-1 and J is TRBJ2-5; 13 bases line up with TRBD2. V gave up 4 bases and J gave up 5 bases; unmatched junction bases: 11. CDR1 is SGHRS, CDR2 YFSETQ, per germline. The CDR3 sequence is 17 residues long. As DNA, the CDR3 is TGCGCCAGCAGCCACGGACTAGCGGGAGCATTCGGGGAGACCCAGTACTTC. It is translated as CASSHGLAGAFGETQYF.

The V call is TRBV7-3, the J call TRBJ1-2; D is perhaps TRBD1 (6 bases). Trimming removed 1 base from V and 4 bases from J, with 13 bases in between. The germline CDR1 and CDR2 sequences are SGHTA and FQGTGA. The CDR3 consists of 15 residues. The CDR3 nucleotides read TGTGCCAGCAGCTTAAATGGGGGGGCCTCCTATGGCTACACCTTC. As protein: CASSLNGGASYGYTF.

Concerning this clone itself: One end of the junction is discordant with germline, which a read error may explain. The chain employs TRBV12-3 or TRBV12-4 and TRBJ2-7, with 10 bases lining up with TRBD2. This CDR3 region has 13 residues. The CDR3 bases are TGTGCCAGCAGTTTACTTAGCGGGGGGCCGGATTCATTC. This codes for CASSLLSGGPDSF.

The V call is TRBV2, the J call TRBJ2-7, with 14 bases matching TRBD2. Germline CDR1 and CDR2: SNHLY and FYNNEI. J was trimmed by 2 bases and V by 4 bases; bases with no gene match: 10. This CDR3 region has 18 residues. This chain's CDR3 is CASSAGTSGRGWAYEQYF. The CDR3 DNA is TGTGCCAGCAGTGCCGGGACTAGCGGGAGAGGATGGGCCTACGAGCAGTACTTC.

This clone appeared a single time. The chain employs TRBV10-1 and TRBJ2-1; D may be TRBD2 (6 bases). Germline values: CDR1 WNHNN, CDR2 SYGVQD (reference sequence). The CDR3 length is 13 residues. V lost 11 bases and J lost 2, with 13 bases in between. The DNA for the CDR3 is TGCGCCGCTCGGGGCGGGACCTACAATGAGCAGTTCTTC. As protein: CAARGGTYNEQFF.

The chain links TRBV6-5 to TRBJ2-7; 10 positions match TRBD2. Per germline, CDR1 MNHEY and CDR2 SVGAGI. The length of the CDR3 is 12 residues. J lost 6 bases, V lost 8 bases, and 4 bases had no gene match. The CDR3 reads CASGLAGGEQYF. The CDR3 bases are TGTGCCAGCGGTTTAGCGGGGGGCGAGCAGTACTTC.

The rearrangement joins TRBV5-1 to TRBJ2-3, with 7 bases identical to TRBD2. V shed 4 bases and J 5 bases; nucleotides not matched to a gene: 19. CDR3 length equals 18 residues. The germline CDR1 and CDR2 sequences are SGHRS and YFSETQ. CDR3 protein: CASSMSSGIGGRGDTQYF. The CDR3 nucleotides are TGCGCCAGCAGCATGTCTTCGGGGATAGGAGGGAGGGGAGATACGCAGTATTTT.

The chain employs TRBV4-1 and TRBJ2-7, with 11 nucleotides matching TRBD2. V shed 4 bases and J 0 bases; nucleotides not matched to a gene: 2. CDR1 MGHRA and CDR2 YSYEKL come from the germline V gene. The CDR3 extends over 15 amino acids. The CDR3 DNA follows: TGCGCCAGCAGCCGAACTAGCGGGAGCTCCTACGAGCAGTACTTC. Amino acids: CASSRTSGSSYEQYF.

V usage is TRBV7-6 and J usage is TRBJ2-2; 8 bases are shared with TRBD1. The trim removed 2 bases at V and 4 bases at J, leaving 6 bases unmatched. The CDR3 covers 16 residues. Germline loops: CDR1 SGHVS, CDR2 FNYEAQ. CDR3 region: CASSLSPTGATGELFF. In nucleotides, the CDR3 is TGTGCCAGCAGCTTATCCCCGACAGGGGCCACCGGGGAGCTGTTTTTT.

This clone was recorded once. The chain links TRBV30 to TRBJ2-7, with 11 bases lining up with TRBD1. The CDR3 covers 15 residues. Germline V gene data show CDR1 as GTSNPN and CDR2 as SVGIG (reference sequence). Trimming took 1 base from V and 2 from J; bases not matched to a gene: 4. The chain's CDR3 is CAWSGGQGVPYEQYF. DNA for the CDR3: TGTGCCTGGAGTGGGGGACAGGGGGTTCCCTACGAGCAGTACTTC.

This clone appeared a single time. The rearrangement links TRBV7-9 to TRBJ1-5, with 9 bases matching TRBD1. With 8 bases clipped from V and 4 bases from J, the junction kept 6 bases outside the gene matches. This CDR3 has 14 amino acids. The germline CDR1 and CDR2 sequences are SEHNR and FQNEAQ (reference sequence). This CDR3 is CASAGQGPNQPQHF. The CDR3 coding sequence is TGTGCCAGCGCGGGACAGGGACCTAATCAGCCCCAGCATTTT.

The table lists this clone with a count of one. The chain uses TRBV6-1 and TRBJ1-5; 7 bases map to TRBD1. The CDR3 is 18 amino acids. Germline V gene sequence: CDR1 MNHNS, CDR2 SASEGT. The V and J ends lost 2 bases and 0 bases, in that order; junction bases with no gene match: 10. CDR3 DNA sequence: TGTGCCAGCAGTGAACTTGGGACAGCTCTAAATAGCAATCAGCCCCAGCATTTT. Its protein is CASSELGTALNSNQPQHF.

The chain is built from TRBV2 and TRBJ2-7; D perhaps matches TRBD1 (6 bases). The CDR3 spans 17 residues. The germline V gene encodes CDR1 SNHLY and CDR2 FYNNEI. Trimming took off 2 bases at V and 6 bases at J, with 23 bases between the two ends. CDR3 sequence (DNA): TGTGCCAGCAGTGAATATGGCAGGGGCGCATCCTTTCCCGAGCAGTACTTC. Translation: CASSEYGRGASFPEQYF.

The chain recombines TRBV3-1 (or the pseudogene TRBV3-2) with TRBJ2-3; 8 nucleotides match TRBD2. The CDR3 length is 16 residues. Germline V lookup: CDR1 LGHDT, CDR2 YNNKEL (reference sequence). V lost 0 bases to trimming and J lost 6 bases; unmatched junction nucleotides: 8. The CDR3 sequence is CASSQDPGRAFDTQYF. The CDR3 nucleotides read TGTGCCAGCAGCCAAGATCCCGGGAGGGCCTTTGATACGCAGTATTTT.

This chain uses TRBV10-3 with TRBJ2-1; D is undetermined. The CDR3 runs to 15 residues. Germline V lookup: CDR1 ENHRY, CDR2 SYGVKD. The V gene lost 3 bases and the J gene lost 8 bases, with 17 bases spanning the gap. This chain's CDR3 is CAISDGYPRHHEQFF. Written as DNA, the CDR3 is TGTGCCATCAGTGACGGCTACCCGCGGCACCATGAGCAGTTCTTC.

V is TRBV5-1 and J is TRBJ2-6; D possibly corresponds to TRBD2 (5 bases). From germline, CDR1 is SGHRS and CDR2 YFSETQ. Trimming removed 6 bases at V and 0 bases at J, with 7 bases between. This CDR3 spans 14 amino acids. Here the CDR3 reads CASKEDSGANVLTF. CDR3 nucleotides: TGCGCCAGCAAGGAGGACTCTGGGGCCAACGTCCTGACTTTC.

The chain joins TRBV30 to TRBJ1-2; 7 bases agree with TRBD1. This CDR3 contains 13 residues. Germline V CDR1 and CDR2: GTSNPN, SVGIG (reference sequence). V gave up 0 bases and J gave up 7 bases; unmatched junction bases: 5. CDR3 region: CAWSVQGVPGYTF. CDR3 in DNA: TGTGCCTGGAGTGTTCAGGGGGTTCCTGGCTACACCTTC. Drawing the rest from reference TRBV30 and TRBJ1-2, the complete variable domain is SQTIHQWPATLVQPVGSPLSLECTVEGTSNPNLYWYRQAAGRGLQLLFYSVGIGQISSEVPQNLSASRPQDRQFILSSKKLLLSDSGFYLCAWSVQGVPGYTFGSGTRLTVV.

The J gene is TRBJ1-2, the V gene TRBV2; 7 bases match TRBD1. The ends lost 0 bases at V and 8 bases at J; junction bases unmatched: 6. Germline V gives CDR1 SNHLY, CDR2 FYNNEI. CDR3 size: 14 residues. CDR3 coding DNA: TGTGCCAGCAGTGAAGCGAAGGGGGCGGACGGCTACACCTTC. Amino acids: CASSEAKGADGYTF.

The gene calls are TRBV27 and TRBJ2-1; possibly TRBD2 for D (6 bases). The CDR3 consists of 13 residues. V was trimmed by 6 bases and J by 3 bases, leaving 9 bases between them. The germline V gene encodes CDR1 MNHEY and CDR2 SMNVEV (reference sequence). CDR3 loop: CASRMDYYNEQFF. The CDR3, as DNA: TGTGCCAGCAGAATGGACTACTACAATGAGCAGTTCTTC.

The chain carries TRBV5-1 and TRBJ2-3; D perhaps matches TRBD1 (5 bases). This CDR3 has 14 amino acids. V was cut by 4 bases and J by 4 bases, with 13 bases left in between. CDR1 is SGHRS, CDR2 YFSETQ, per germline. The CDR3 sequence is CASSLDITPDTQYF. Here the CDR3 DNA reads TGCGCCAGCAGCCTGGACATTACCCCAGATACGCAGTATTTT.

This chain connects TRBV6-2 or TRBV6-3 to TRBJ1-1, with D possibly TRBD1 on 5 matching bases. Trimming shortened V by 5 bases and J by 1 base, and 14 bases separated the two germline ends. CDR1 is MNHEY and CDR2 is SVGEGT in the germline V gene. The CDR3 contains 15 residues. The CDR3 reads CASSPRGRGNTEAFF. CDR3 coding DNA: TGTGCCAGCAGTCCAAGGGGTCGAGGGAACACTGAAGCTTTCTTT.

The chain recombines TRBV27 with TRBJ1-4; D unresolved. The CDR3 totals 13 residues. The V gene lost 3 bases and the J gene lost 4 bases, with 6 bases spanning the gap. From germline, CDR1 is MNHEY and CDR2 SMNVEV (reference sequence). CDR3 residues: CASSFGLNEKLFF. Written as DNA, the CDR3 is TGTGCCAGCAGTTTTGGCCTTAATGAAAAACTGTTTTTT.

This rearrangement joins TRBV4-3 to TRBJ1-2, with D unclear. V was shortened by 0 bases and J by 4 bases, with 6 bases between the two germline ends. There are 13 residues in the CDR3. Germline loops: CDR1 LGHNA, CDR2 YSLEER. The CDR3 loop is CASSQDRFYGYTF. Written as DNA, the CDR3 is TGCGCCAGCAGCCAAGACAGGTTCTATGGCTACACCTTC.

The CDR3 reads CASSLDPGLGSTIYF. The CDR3 DNA is TGTGCCAGCAGCTTAGATCCAGGTCTGGGGAGCACCATATATTTT. The chain has TRBV7-2 and TRBJ1-3; D not resolved. Deletions cut 1 base from V and 9 bases from J, with 16 bases between. The CDR3 runs 15 residues. The germline V gene has CDR1 SGHTA and CDR2 FQGNSA.

This rearrangement joins TRBV18 to TRBJ2-7; a possible D gene is TRBD1 (6 bases). The CDR3 contains 14 residues. V lost 2 bases and J lost 7, with 15 bases in between. Germline CDR1 KGHSH, CDR2 LQKENI. The CDR3 protein is CASSPTRDTGEQYF. CDR3 DNA sequence: TGTGCCAGCTCACCAACTAGGGACACGGGTGAGCAGTACTTC.

V usage is TRBV2 and J usage is TRBJ2-3; 7 bases are a match to TRBD1. The junction had 4 bases not matched to a gene; V was cut back by 7 bases and J by 0 bases. CDR1 and CDR2 from the germline V gene are SNHLY and FYNNEI. CDR3 length: 14 residues. The CDR3 sequence: CASKDRPSTDTQYF. CDR3 coding DNA: TGTGCCAGCAAGGACAGGCCTAGCACAGATACGCAGTATTTT.

This chain links TRBV7-8 with TRBJ2-7; maybe TRBD1 (5 bases). Per germline, CDR1 SGHVS and CDR2 FQNEAQ. Trimming removed 1 base at V and 7 bases at J, with 11 bases between. This CDR3 region has 13 residues. The CDR3 sequence is CASSLVRGGEQYF. In nucleotides, the CDR3 is TGTGCCAGCAGCTTAGTTAGGGGTGGGGAGCAGTACTTC.

This clone was seen just once. At one boundary the junction diverges from the germline segment, which might be a read error. Written as DNA, the CDR3 is TGTACCACCAGCGCATTGAGGGACACTGAAGCTTTCTTT. This translates into CTTSALRDTEAFF. The chain employs TRBV15 and TRBJ1-1; D gene unclear. The CDR3 runs to 13 residues. Per the germline V gene, CDR1 is LNHNV and CDR2 is YYDKDF (reference sequence).

The chain links TRBV25-1 to TRBJ2-1, with D unresolved. The CDR3 totals 13 residues. Trimming removed 6 bases from V and 10 bases from J, with 16 bases in between. The V gene's germline CDR1 is MGHDK and CDR2 SYGVNS. Written as DNA, the CDR3 is TGTGCCAGCAGGCGGCAGTCGCTCGAGGAGCAGTTCTTC. It encodes CASRRQSLEEQFF.

The rearrangement joins TRBV28 to TRBJ2-3, with 8 bases that match TRBD2. J gave up 2 bases and V 5 bases, and 6 bases lay outside the gene matches. The CDR3 length is 15 residues. CDR1 and CDR2 from the germline V gene are MDHEN and SYDVKM. CDR3 sequence: CASSVYSGDTDTQYF. In DNA form, the CDR3 reads TGTGCCAGCAGTGTCTATAGCGGGGACACAGATACGCAGTATTTT.

J is TRBJ1-1 and V is TRBV7-9, with 10 bases aligning to TRBD1. Germline V CDR1 and CDR2: SEHNR, FQNEAQ (reference sequence). V dropped 1 base and J dropped 2; count of bases not matched to a gene: 4. This CDR3 has 16 residues. CDR3: CASSLVTGGVNTEAFF. DNA for the CDR3: TGTGCCAGCAGCTTAGTGACAGGGGGCGTCAACACTGAAGCTTTCTTT.